The subject of this entry is one T cell receptor (beta chain). This specimen comes from a study of T cell changes during pregnancy in multiple sclerosis. The CDR3 runs 15 residues. CDR1 and CDR2 from the germline V gene are SGHNT and YYREEE (reference sequence). Losses at the gene ends were 0 bases for V and 8 bases for J; bases not matched to a gene: 3. Only in-frame clones appear in the TCRdb table, and some are missing; sequencing was by immunoSEQ multiplex PCR. Of roughly 51,000 clones detected, 90% to 95% appear once; the ten largest clones hold 5.5%. The rearrangement uses TRBV5-4 and TRBJ1-3, with 12 bases that match TRBD1. The source of this sequence is a female donor with multiple sclerosis, enrolled in a pregnancy study. Sequenced material: CD8+ T cells from peripheral blood mononuclear cells, taken before pregnancy. DNA of the CDR3: TGTGCCAGCAGCTTGGGGGGACAGGGGGCGGACACCATATATTTT. It yields the protein CASSLGGQGADTIYF.